This is a list of T cell receptor beta chains from one sample in a study of cytomegalovirus exposure and HLA in healthy donors. Assay: immunoSEQ multiplex PCR; the TCRdb copy retains only in-frame clones and omits some. The sample has tens of thousands of clones; more than 65% are singletons. The source material was PBMCs. The receptors were sampled from a girl aged 2 to 9 in good health and CMV-seropositive. The CDR3 runs from the conserved cysteine through the conserved F or W. The D gene is left open where the match is weak. Clone size is given for some rows only: seen once, a few or many times, or a class if the clone is expanded.

J gene | V gene | D gene | clone size | CDR3 protein | CDR3 DNA
TRBJ1-1 | TRBV6-5 | . | . | CASSRSGAGTEAFF | TGTGCCAGCAGCCGGTCAGGGGCAGGCACTGAAGCTTTCTTT
TRBJ2-5 | TRBV18 | TRBD1 | . | CASSPGGQGSETQYF | TGTGCCAGCTCACCAGGGGGACAGGGATCGGAGACCCAGTACTTC
TRBJ2-3 | TRBV20-1 | . | . | CSARQLDTQYF | TGCAGTGCTAGACAACTAGATACGCAGTATTTT
TRBJ1-3 | TRBV10-3 | . | . | CAGQGSLGNTIYF | TGTGCCGGGCAGGGCTCTCTTGGAAACACCATATATTTT
TRBJ2-1 | TRBV5-6 | . | once | CASNVRVSHEQFF | TGTGCCAGCAACGTAAGAGTTTCCCATGAGCAGTTCTTC
TRBJ1-2 | TRBV5-5 | . | . | CASSLALSANYGYTF | TGTGCCAGCAGCTTGGCCCTGTCCGCTAACTATGGCTACACCTTC
TRBJ2-3 | TRBV9 | TRBD2 | few | CASSVADGRSDTQYF | TGTGCCAGCAGCGTAGCGGACGGGAGGTCAGATACGCAGTATTTT
TRBJ2-1 | TRBV4-2 | TRBD2 | . | CASSQDPGTSGIYNEQFF | TGTGCCAGCAGCCAAGACCCCGGGACTAGCGGGATCTACAATGAGCAGTTCTTC
TRBJ2-3 | TRBV19 | TRBD2 | . | CASSMSQRELDTQYF | TGTGCCAGTAGTATGTCCCAGCGGGAGCTCGATACGCAGTATTTT
TRBJ2-7 | TRBV5-1 | TRBD2 | . | CASSTGLAALYEQYF | TGCGCCAGCAGCACGGGACTAGCGGCGCTCTACGAGCAGTACTTC
TRBJ2-1 | TRBV5-4 | . | once | CASSSRTGGTLVEQFF | TGTGCCAGCAGCTCAAGGACTGGAGGAACGCTGGTCGAGCAGTTCTTC
TRBJ1-4 | TRBV6-5 | TRBD1 | . | CASSYSGQGGEKLFF | TGTGCCAGCAGTTACTCGGGACAGGGGGGAGAAAAACTGTTTTTT
TRBJ1-2 | TRBV15 | . | . | CATSRGGQGYGYTF | TGTGCCACCAGCAGAGGGGGGCAGGGGTATGGCTACACCTTC
TRBJ2-4 | TRBV6-6 | . | . | CASSYSRYIQYF | TGTGCCAGCAGTTACTCGAGGTACATTCAGTACTTC
TRBJ2-7 | TRBV5-6 | . | . | CASSLIGYEQYF | TGTGCCAGCAGCTTGATCGGCTACGAGCAGTACTTC
TRBJ1-3 | TRBV14 | . | . | CASRLQGTGNTIYF | TGTGCCAGCAGACTGCAGGGGACTGGAAACACCATATATTTT
TRBJ1-4 | TRBV28 | TRBD1 | . | CASSLQGAGEKLFF | TGTGCCAGCAGTTTACAGGGGGCGGGTGAAAAACTGTTTTTT
TRBJ1-1 | TRBV5-1 | TRBD1 | few | CASSLEDRATMNTEAFF | TGCGCCAGCAGCTTGGAGGACAGGGCGACAATGAACACTGAAGCTTTCTTT
TRBJ1-1 | TRBV5-1 | . | few | CASSPWANTEAFF | TGCGCCAGCAGTCCCTGGGCGAACACTGAAGCTTTCTTT
TRBJ2-1 | TRBV6-4 | . | . | CASSRDLADEQFF | TGTGCCAGCAGTCGGGACTTGGCGGATGAGCAGTTCTTC
TRBJ2-3 | TRBV5-1 | . | . | CASSSANTSTDTQYF | TGCGCCAGCAGCTCAGCGAATACTAGCACAGATACGCAGTATTTT
TRBJ2-7 | TRBV10-2 | . | once | CASSGDTHYEQYF | TGCGCCAGCAGTGGGGACACGCATTACGAGCAGTACTTC
TRBJ2-1 | TRBV7-2 | . | . | CASSSTPGSGNNEQFF | TGTGCCAGCAGCTCTACCCCAGGAAGCGGAAACAATGAGCAGTTCTTC
TRBJ1-5 | TRBV27 | . | few | CASSRDWMGGQPQHF | TGTGCCAGCAGCCGGGACTGGATGGGTGGTCAGCCCCAGCATTTT
TRBJ1-4 | TRBV7-9 | . | . | CASSLVTRGEKLFF | TGTGCCAGCAGCTTAGTTACGCGCGGGGAAAAACTGTTTTTT
TRBJ1-1 | TRBV6-5 | TRBD1 | . | CASSRVPTGSTEAFF | TGTGCCAGCAGTCGCGTCCCGACAGGGAGCACTGAAGCTTTCTTT
TRBJ2-5 | TRBV29-1 | . | . | CSVAQETQYF | TGCAGCGTGGCCCAAGAGACCCAGTACTTC
TRBJ2-2 | TRBV27 | . | once | CASGEVGELFF | TGTGCCAGTGGAGAGGTCGGGGAGCTGTTTTTT
TRBJ1-2 | TRBV6-5 | . | . | CASSSIGSHTNYGYTF | TGTGCCAGCAGTTCGATCGGGTCGCACACTAACTATGGCTACACCTTC
TRBJ2-1 | TRBV28 | TRBD2 | . | CASSLGTSGINEQFF | TGTGCCAGCAGTTTGGGGACTAGCGGGATAAATGAGCAGTTCTTC
TRBJ2-4 | TRBV6-5 | TRBD2 | . | CASSYSSGGAKNIQYF | TGTGCCAGCAGTTACTCATCGGGGGGAGCCAAAAACATTCAGTACTTC
TRBJ1-1 | TRBV5-6 | . | . | CASSGQLGTEAFF | TGTGCCAGCAGCGGACAACTGGGCACTGAAGCTTTCTTT
TRBJ1-3 | TRBV6-1 | TRBD1 | once | CASSAPGQVSGNTIYF | TGTGCCAGCAGTGCCCCGGGACAGGTCTCTGGAAACACCATATATTTT
TRBJ2-3 | TRBV5-1 | TRBD2 | . | CASSLEAGFTDTQYF | TGCGCCAGCAGCTTGGAAGCGGGATTTACAGATACGCAGTATTTT
TRBJ2-7 | TRBV6-1 | TRBD1 | . | CASSEADRAGYEQYF | TGTGCCAGCAGTGAAGCCGACAGGGCAGGGTACGAGCAGTACTTC
TRBJ1-1 | TRBV9 | . | . | CASSPPAGWENTEAFF | TGTGCCAGCAGCCCCCCCGCAGGGTGGGAGAACACTGAAGCTTTCTTT